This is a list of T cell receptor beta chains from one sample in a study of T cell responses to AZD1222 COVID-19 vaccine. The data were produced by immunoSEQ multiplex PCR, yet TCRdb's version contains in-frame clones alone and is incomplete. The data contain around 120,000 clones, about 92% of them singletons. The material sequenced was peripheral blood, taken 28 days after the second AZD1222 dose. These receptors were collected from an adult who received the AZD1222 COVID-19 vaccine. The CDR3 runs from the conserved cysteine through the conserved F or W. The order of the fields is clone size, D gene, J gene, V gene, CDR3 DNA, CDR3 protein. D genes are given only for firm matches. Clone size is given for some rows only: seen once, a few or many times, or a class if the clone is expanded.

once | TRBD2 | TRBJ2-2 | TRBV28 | TGTGCCAGCATTCAGGGCGGGAGTTACCCCGGGGAGCTGTTTTTT | CASIQGGSYPGELFF
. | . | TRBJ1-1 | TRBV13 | TGTGCCAGCAGCATTCGACGGTTAGGTGGGAACACTGAAGCTTTCTTT | CASSIRRLGGNTEAFF
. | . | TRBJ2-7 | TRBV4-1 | TGCGCCAGCAGCCAAGAGGTTGTAGCGGACTACGAGCAGTACTTC | CASSQEVVADYEQYF
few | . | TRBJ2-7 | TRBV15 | TGTGCCACCAGCAGAGAGGTGGCTAGCTCCTACGAGCAGTACTTC | CATSREVASSYEQYF
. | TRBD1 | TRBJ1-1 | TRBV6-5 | TGTGCCAGCAGGGAGACAGGGTACACTGAAGCTTTCTTT | CASRETGYTEAFF
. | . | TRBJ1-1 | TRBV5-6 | TGTGCCAGCAGCTCTGGGACACCCACTGAAGCTTTCTTT | CASSSGTPTEAFF
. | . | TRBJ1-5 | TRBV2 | TGTGCCAGCACCAAAGGCAGGGAAGGGCAGCCCCAGCATTTT | CASTKGREGQPQHF
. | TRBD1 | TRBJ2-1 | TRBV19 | TGTGCCAGTAGTATTCGGACCAAGCAAACCGGGACAGGGGGCAATGAGCAGTTCTTC | CASSIRTKQTGTGGNEQFF
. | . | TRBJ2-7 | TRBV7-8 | TGTGCCAGCAGCTCGAGGGGGGACTCGGCCTACGAGCAGTACTTC | CASSSRGDSAYEQYF
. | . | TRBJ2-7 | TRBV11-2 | TGTGCCAGCAGCTTAGTCCCTGGGGGCTCCTACGAGCAGTACTTC | CASSLVPGGSYEQYF
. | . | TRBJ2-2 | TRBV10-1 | TGCGCCAGCAGACCGAATTATGACACCGGGGAGCTGTTTTTT | CASRPNYDTGELFF
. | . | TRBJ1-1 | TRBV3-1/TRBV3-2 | TGTGCCAGCAGCCAAATGGGGGGTGGCACTGAAGCTTTCTTT | CASSQMGGGTEAFF
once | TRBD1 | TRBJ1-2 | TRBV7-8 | TGTGCCAGCAGCCAGGGGGGGTATTCTGGCTACACCTTC | CASSQGGYSGYTF
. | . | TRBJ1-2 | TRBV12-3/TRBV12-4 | TGTGCCAGCAGTTTGAGCTATGGCTACACCTTC | CASSLSYGYTF
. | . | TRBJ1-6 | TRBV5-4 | TGTGCCAGCAGCTCGGAGTCCTCTCTATCTATAAGAGATTCACCCCTCCACTTT | CASSSESSLSIRDSPLHF
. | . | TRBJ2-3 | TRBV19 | TGTGCCAGTAGTATAGCCTGGCGAGACACAGATACGCAGTATTTT | CASSIAWRDTDTQYF
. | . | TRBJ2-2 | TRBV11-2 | TGTGCCAGCAGCTTAGGAGTCAGGGCTACCGGGGAGCTGTTTTTT | CASSLGVRATGELFF